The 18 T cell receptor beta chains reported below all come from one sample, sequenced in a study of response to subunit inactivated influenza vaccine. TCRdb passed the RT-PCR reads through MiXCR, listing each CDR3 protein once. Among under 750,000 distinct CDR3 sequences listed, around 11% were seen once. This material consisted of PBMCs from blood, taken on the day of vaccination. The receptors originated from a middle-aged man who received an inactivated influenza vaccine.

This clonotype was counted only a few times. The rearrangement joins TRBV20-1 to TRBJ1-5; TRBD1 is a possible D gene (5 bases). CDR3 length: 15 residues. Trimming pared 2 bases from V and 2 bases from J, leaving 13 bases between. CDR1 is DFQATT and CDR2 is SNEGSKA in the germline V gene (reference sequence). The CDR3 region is CSARSRTLGNQPQHF. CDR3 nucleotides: TGCAGTGCTAGATCCCGGACACTCGGCAATCAGCCCCAGCATTTT.

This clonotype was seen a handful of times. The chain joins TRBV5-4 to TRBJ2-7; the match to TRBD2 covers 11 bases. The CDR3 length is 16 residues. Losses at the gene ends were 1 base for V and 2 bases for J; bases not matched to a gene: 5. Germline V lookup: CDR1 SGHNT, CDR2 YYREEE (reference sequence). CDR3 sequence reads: CASSLSSGGAAYEQYF. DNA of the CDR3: TGTGCCAGCAGCTTGAGTAGCGGGGGGGCCGCCTACGAGCAGTACTTC. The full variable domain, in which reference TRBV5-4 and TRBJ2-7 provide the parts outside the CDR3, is ETGVTQSPTHLIKTRGQQVTLRCSSQSGHNTVSWYQQALGQGPQFIFQYYREEENGRGNFPPRFSGLQFPNYSSELNVNALELDDSALYLCASSLSSGGAAYEQYFGPGTRLTVT.

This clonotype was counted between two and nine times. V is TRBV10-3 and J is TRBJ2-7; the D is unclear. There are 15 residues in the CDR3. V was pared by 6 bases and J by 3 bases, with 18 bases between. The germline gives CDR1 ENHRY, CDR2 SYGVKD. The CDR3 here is CAIRKTNSGFYEQYF. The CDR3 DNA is TGTGCCATCAGGAAGACAAACTCAGGATTCTACGAGCAGTACTTC.

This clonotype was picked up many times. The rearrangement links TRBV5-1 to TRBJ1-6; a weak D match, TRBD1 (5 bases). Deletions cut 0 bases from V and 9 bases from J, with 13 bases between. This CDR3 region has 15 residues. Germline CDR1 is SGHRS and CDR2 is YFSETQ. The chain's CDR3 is CASSLAGREVSPLHF. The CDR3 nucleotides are TGCGCCAGCAGCTTGGCGGGCAGGGAGGTTTCACCCCTCCACTTT. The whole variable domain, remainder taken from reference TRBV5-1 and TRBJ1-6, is KAGVTQTPRYLIKTRGQQVTLSCSPISGHRSVSWYQQTPGQGLQFLFEYFSETQRNKGNFPGRFSGRQFSNSRSEMNVSTLELGDSALYLCASSLAGREVSPLHFGNGTRLTVT.

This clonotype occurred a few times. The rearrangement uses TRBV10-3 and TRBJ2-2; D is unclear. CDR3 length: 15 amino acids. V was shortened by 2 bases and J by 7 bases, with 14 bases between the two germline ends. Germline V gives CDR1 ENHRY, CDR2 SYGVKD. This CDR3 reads CAISETATSGGELFF. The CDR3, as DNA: TGTGCCATCAGTGAGACAGCTACCTCCGGCGGGGAGCTGTTTTTT.

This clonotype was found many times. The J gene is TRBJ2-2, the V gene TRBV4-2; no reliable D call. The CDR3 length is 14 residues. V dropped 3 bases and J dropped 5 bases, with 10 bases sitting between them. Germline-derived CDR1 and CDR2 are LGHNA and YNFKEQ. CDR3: CASSQGRLTGELFF. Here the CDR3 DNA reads TGTGCCAGCAGCCAGGGCCGTTTGACCGGGGAGCTGTTTTTT.

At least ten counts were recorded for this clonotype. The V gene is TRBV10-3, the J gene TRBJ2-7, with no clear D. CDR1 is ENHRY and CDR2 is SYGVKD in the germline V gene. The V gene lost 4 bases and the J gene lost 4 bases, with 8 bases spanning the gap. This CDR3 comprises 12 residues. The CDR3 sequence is CAISGSLYEQYF. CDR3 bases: TGTGCCATCAGTGGTAGCTTGTACGAGCAGTACTTC.

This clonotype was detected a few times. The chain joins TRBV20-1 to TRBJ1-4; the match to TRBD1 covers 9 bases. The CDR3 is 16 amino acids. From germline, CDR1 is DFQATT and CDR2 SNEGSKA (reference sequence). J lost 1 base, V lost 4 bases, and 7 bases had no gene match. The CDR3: CSAKVQGAGTNEKLFF. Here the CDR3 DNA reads TGCAGTGCTAAAGTACAGGGGGCTGGAACTAATGAAAAACTGTTTTTT.

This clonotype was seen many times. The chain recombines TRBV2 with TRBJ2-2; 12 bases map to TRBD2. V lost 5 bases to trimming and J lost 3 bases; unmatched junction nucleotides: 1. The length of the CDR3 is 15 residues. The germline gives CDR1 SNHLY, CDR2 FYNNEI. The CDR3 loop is CASSRLAGDTGELFF. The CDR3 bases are TGTGCCAGCAGTCGACTAGCGGGGGACACCGGGGAGCTGTTTTTT.

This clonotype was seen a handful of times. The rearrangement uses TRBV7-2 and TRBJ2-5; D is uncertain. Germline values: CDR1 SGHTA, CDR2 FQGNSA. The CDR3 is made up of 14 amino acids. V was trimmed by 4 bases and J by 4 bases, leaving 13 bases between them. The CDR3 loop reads CASSSFALIETQYF. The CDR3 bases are TGTGCCAGCAGCTCTTTTGCTTTAATAGAGACCCAGTACTTC.

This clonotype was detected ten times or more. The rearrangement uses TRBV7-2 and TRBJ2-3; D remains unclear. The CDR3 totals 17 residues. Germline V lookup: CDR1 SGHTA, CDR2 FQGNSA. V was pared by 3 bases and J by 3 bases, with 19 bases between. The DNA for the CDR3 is TGTGCCAGCAGCTTGTATGGACCTTTGAATATAACAGATACGCAGTATTTT. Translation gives CASSLYGPLNITDTQYF.

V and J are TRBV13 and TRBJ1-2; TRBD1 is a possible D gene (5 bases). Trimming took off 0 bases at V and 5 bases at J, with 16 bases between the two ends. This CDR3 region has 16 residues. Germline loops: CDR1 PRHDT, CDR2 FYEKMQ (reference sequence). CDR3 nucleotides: TGTGCCAGCAGCTTAGGGGGGGACGGACGATTGTATGGCTACACCTTC. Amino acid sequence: CASSLGGDGRLYGYTF.

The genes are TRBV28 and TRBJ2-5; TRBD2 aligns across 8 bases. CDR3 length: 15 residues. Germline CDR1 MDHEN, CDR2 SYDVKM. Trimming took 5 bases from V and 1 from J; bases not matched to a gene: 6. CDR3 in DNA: TGTGCCAGCAGTGGTAGCGGGACCATCCAAGAGACCCAGTACTTC. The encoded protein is CASSGSGTIQETQYF.

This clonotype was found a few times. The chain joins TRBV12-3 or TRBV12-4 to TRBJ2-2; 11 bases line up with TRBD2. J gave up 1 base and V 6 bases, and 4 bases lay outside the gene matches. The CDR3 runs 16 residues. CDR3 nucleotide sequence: TGTGCCAGCAGCCCCGGGACTAGCGGGAACACCGGGGAGCTGTTTTTT. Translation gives CASSPGTSGNTGELFF.

CDR3 protein: CSASDGSEKLFF. The DNA for the CDR3 is TGCAGTGCTTCAGACGGGTCCGAAAAACTGTTTTTT. The chain has TRBV20-1 and TRBJ1-4; D is uncertain. Trimming cost V 5 bases and J 8 bases, with 12 bases left between them. CDR3 size: 12 residues. Per the germline V gene, CDR1 is DFQATT and CDR2 is SNEGSKA (reference sequence).

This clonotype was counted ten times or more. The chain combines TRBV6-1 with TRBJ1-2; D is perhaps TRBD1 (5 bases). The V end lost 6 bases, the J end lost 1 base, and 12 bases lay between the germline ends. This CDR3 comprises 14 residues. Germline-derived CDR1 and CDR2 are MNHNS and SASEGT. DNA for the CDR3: TGTGCCAGCAGCTTCACAGGAAATAACTATGGCTACACCTTC. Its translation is CASSFTGNNYGYTF.

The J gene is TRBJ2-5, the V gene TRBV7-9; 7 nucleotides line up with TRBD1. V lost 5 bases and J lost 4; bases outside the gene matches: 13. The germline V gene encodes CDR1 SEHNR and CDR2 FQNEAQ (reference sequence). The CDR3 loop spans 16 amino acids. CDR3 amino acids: CASSVLTMTGSETQYF. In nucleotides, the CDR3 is TGTGCCAGCAGCGTATTAACTATGACAGGGTCAGAGACCCAGTACTTC. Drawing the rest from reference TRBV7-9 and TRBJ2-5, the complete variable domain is DTGVSQNPRHKITKRGQNVTFRCDPISEHNRLYWYRQTLGQGPEFLTYFQNEAQLEKSRLLSDRFSAERPKGSFSTLEIQRTEQGDSAMYLCASSVLTMTGSETQYFGPGTRLLVL.

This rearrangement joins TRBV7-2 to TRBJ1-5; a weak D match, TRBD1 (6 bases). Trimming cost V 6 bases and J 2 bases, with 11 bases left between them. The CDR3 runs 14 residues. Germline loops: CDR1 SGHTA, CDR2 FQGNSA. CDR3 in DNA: TGTGCCAGCAGTACCGGACAGCGCAATCAGCCCCAGCATTTT. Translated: CASSTGQRNQPQHF.